One sample yielded the 32 T cell receptor beta chains listed below, sequenced in a study of T cell responses to AZD1222 COVID-19 vaccine. Assay used: immunoSEQ multiplex PCR; TCRdb lists only in-frame clones, some missing. The sample comprises about 130,000 clones, 80% to 90% of which are singletons, and about 5.6% rests with the top ten. Source: peripheral blood, taken on day 0 of AZD1222 vaccination. The receptors come from an adult in good health.

The rearrangement joins TRBV19 to TRBJ2-2; a weak D match, TRBD1 (5 bases). Trimming left V 7 bases short and J 2 bases short, with 17 bases between. Per germline, CDR1 LNHDA and CDR2 SQIVND (reference sequence). The CDR3 length is 16 residues. The CDR3 region is CASTSTRRVNTGELFF. CDR3 sequence (DNA): TGTGCCAGTACTTCCACTCGCAGGGTAAACACCGGGGAGCTGTTTTTT.

The chain is built from TRBV18 and TRBJ2-7; D possibly corresponds to TRBD1 (6 bases). This CDR3 has 12 amino acids. Trimming shortened V by 0 bases and J by 7 bases, and 7 bases separated the two germline ends. Germline V gene sequence: CDR1 KGHSH, CDR2 LQKENI. The CDR3 spells CASSPPQGEQYF. The CDR3 coding sequence is TGTGCCAGCTCACCACCGCAGGGGGAGCAGTACTTC. The variable domain in full, completed from reference TRBV18 and TRBJ2-7, reads NAGVMQNPRHLVRRRGQEARLRCSPMKGHSHVYWYRQLPEEGLKFMVYLQKENIIDESGMPKERFSAEFPKEGPSILRIQQVVRGDSAAYFCASSPPQGEQYFGPGTRLTVT.

The chain carries TRBV30 and TRBJ1-3; unclear D gene. Germline assignment: CDR1 GTSNPN and CDR2 SVGIG (reference sequence). There are 14 residues in the CDR3. V was cut by 2 bases and J by 0 bases, with 8 bases left in between. The CDR3 sequence: CAWSRGSSGNTIYF. The CDR3 region has the DNA TGTGCCTGGAGTAGAGGGAGCTCTGGAAACACCATATATTTT.

The chain joins TRBV27 to TRBJ2-7; 9 nucleotides line up with TRBD1. This CDR3 spans 15 amino acids. Unmatched junction bases numbered 8, after V lost 4 bases and J lost 4 bases. Germline CDR1 is MNHEY and CDR2 is SMNVEV (reference sequence). The CDR3 loop reads CASSSFGQGYYEQYF. The CDR3 DNA follows: TGTGCCAGCAGTTCCTTCGGACAGGGGTATTACGAGCAGTACTTC.

The V call is TRBV11-2, the J call TRBJ2-3; D uncertain. CDR3 size: 12 residues. V was pared by 4 bases and J by 7 bases, with 9 bases between. Germline V gene lookup returns CDR1 SGHAT and CDR2 FQNNGV. The CDR3 nucleotides are TGTGCCAGCAGCTCAGAGAGTTATACGCAGTATTTT. Translating gives CASSSESYTQYF. Based on the CDR3 plus reference TRBV11-2 and TRBJ2-3, the full variable domain is EAGVAQSPRYKIIEKRQSVAFWCNPISGHATLYWYQQILGQGPKLLIQFQNNGVVDDSQLPKDRFSAERLKGVDSTLKIQPAKLEDSAVYLCASSSESYTQYFGPGTRLTVL.

The chain employs TRBV5-5 and TRBJ1-5; 8 bases line up with TRBD1. The V and J ends lost 3 bases and 3 bases, in that order; junction bases with no gene match: 2. Germline CDR1 reads SGHKS; CDR2 reads YYEKEE (reference sequence). The CDR3 extends over 14 amino acids. The CDR3 spells CASSSDRVNQPQHF. CDR3 bases: TGTGCCAGCAGCTCGGACAGGGTCAATCAGCCCCAGCATTTT.

This chain's CDR3 is CATSLLIEHGPHGYTF. CDR3 sequence (DNA): TGTGCCACCAGCCTGCTAATAGAACACGGGCCCCATGGCTACACCTTC. The rearrangement joins TRBV24-1 to TRBJ1-2; unclear D gene. This CDR3 region has 16 residues. The germline V gene encodes CDR1 KGHDR and CDR2 SFDVKD. The V and J ends lost 7 bases and 6 bases respectively, with 23 bases between them.

V gene TRBV5-1 combines with J gene TRBJ1-2; 8 bases agree with TRBD1. In germline, CDR1 is SGHRS, CDR2 YFSETQ. This CDR3 region has 15 residues. V dropped 1 base and J dropped 4; count of bases not matched to a gene: 6. The chain's CDR3 is CASSLTTGGAYGYTF. The DNA of the CDR3 is TGCGCCAGCAGCTTGACCACAGGGGGGGCCTATGGCTACACCTTC.

The chain couples TRBV7-9 to TRBJ2-7, with a possible D match to TRBD1 (5 bases). This CDR3 comprises 15 residues. V was pared by 5 bases and J by 0 bases, with 14 bases between. Germline-derived CDR1 and CDR2 are SEHNR and FQNEAQ (reference sequence). CDR3 bases: TGTGCCAGCAGCCACCCGGACACTTCCTCCTACGAGCAGTACTTC. Its translation: CASSHPDTSSYEQYF.

This clone occurred a few times. The gene calls are TRBV4-1 and TRBJ2-3; D is ambiguous. Germline V gene sequence: CDR1 MGHRA, CDR2 YSYEKL. Trimming shortened V by 5 bases and J by 5 bases, and 11 bases separated the two germline ends. This CDR3 comprises 13 residues. The CDR3 is CASSGPGQDTQYF. CDR3 coding DNA: TGCGCCAGCAGCGGCCCCGGGCAAGATACGCAGTATTTT.

V and J are TRBV29-1 and TRBJ1-2; a weak D match, TRBD1 (5 bases). Germline V gene data show CDR1 as SQVTM and CDR2 as ANQGSEA. The CDR3 spans 11 residues. V lost 6 bases and J lost 2, with 7 bases in between. The CDR3 nucleotides are TGCAGCGTCAGGGTAAACTATGGCTACACCTTC. It translates to CSVRVNYGYTF.

The rearrangement joins TRBV28 to TRBJ2-5; weak D call: TRBD2 (5 bases). Germline V gene sequence: CDR1 MDHEN, CDR2 SYDVKM. The CDR3 has 11 residues. Trimming cost V 9 bases and J 4 bases, with 9 bases left between them. In DNA form, the CDR3 reads TGTGCCAGTTCGGGGTTAGAGACCCAGTACTTC. Translating it yields CASSGLETQYF. The full variable domain, its missing parts supplied by reference TRBV28 and TRBJ2-5, is DVKVTQSSRYLVKRTGEKVFLECVQDMDHENMFWYRQDPGLGLRLIYFSYDVKMKEKGDIPEGYSVSREKKERFSLILESASTNQTSMYLCASSGLETQYFGPGTRLLVL.

The rearrangement links TRBV3-1 (or the pseudogene TRBV3-2) to TRBJ2-1, with 7 bases matching TRBD1. Germline V lookup: CDR1 LGHDT, CDR2 YNNKEL (reference sequence). Trimming took 6 bases from V and 9 from J; bases not matched to a gene: 17. The CDR3 is 16 amino acids. The DNA for the CDR3 is TGTGCCAGCAGTTTGAACAGGGGTATCGGAACTGTTGAGCAGTTCTTC. Translated: CASSLNRGIGTVEQFF.

The chain couples TRBV7-9 to TRBJ1-1; D is unclear. Deletions cut 1 base from V and 0 bases from J, with 15 bases between. The CDR3 has 17 amino acids. CDR1 and CDR2 from the germline V gene are SEHNR and FQNEAQ (reference sequence). The CDR3 DNA reads as TGTGCCAGCAGCTTAGGGGGTGGAGGCCTGATGAACACTGAAGCTTTCTTT. It translates to CASSLGGGGLMNTEAFF.

The chain carries TRBV9 and TRBJ1-3; D is undetermined. The V and J ends lost 0 bases and 0 bases respectively, with 10 bases between them. The length of the CDR3 is 16 residues. Per the germline V gene, CDR1 is SGDLS and CDR2 is YYNGEE. CDR3 region: CASSVGVGPSGNTIYF. The CDR3 nucleotides are TGTGCCAGCAGCGTAGGGGTAGGCCCCTCTGGAAACACCATATATTTT. The complete variable domain, with remaining parts taken from reference TRBV9 and TRBJ1-3, reads DSGVTQTPKHLITATGQRVTLRCSPRSGDLSVYWYQQSLDQGLQFLIQYYNGEERAKGNILERFSAQQFPDLHSELNLSSLELGDSALYFCASSVGVGPSGNTIYFGEGSWLTVV.

The chain employs TRBV5-4 and TRBJ1-3; tentative D call: TRBD1 (5 bases). CDR1 is SGHNT and CDR2 is YYREEE in the germline V gene (reference sequence). V lost 2 bases to trimming and J lost 4 bases, with 10 bases between them. The CDR3 spans 14 residues. CDR3 region: CASSFTQGGNTIYF. The CDR3 DNA is TGTGCCAGCAGCTTCACTCAGGGCGGAAACACCATATATTTT.

The chain employs TRBV3-1 (or the pseudogene TRBV3-2) and TRBJ1-1; 8 bases map to TRBD1. J lost 1 base, V lost 5 bases, and 6 bases had no gene match. Germline values: CDR1 LGHDT, CDR2 YNNKEL (reference sequence). CDR3 length equals 15 residues. The CDR3 coding sequence is TGTGCCAGCAGCAATGCCGGGACAGGGAACACTGAAGCTTTCTTT. Its translation: CASSNAGTGNTEAFF.

V usage is TRBV2 and J usage is TRBJ2-7, with 7 bases that match TRBD2. The J segment lost 6 bases and the V segment lost 5 bases, leaving 7 bases of the junction unmatched. Germline V gives CDR1 SNHLY, CDR2 FYNNEI. The CDR3 runs to 13 residues. DNA for the CDR3: TGTGCCAGCAGTCCGAGGGAGGGGCTCGAGCAGTACTTC. This translates into CASSPREGLEQYF.

The J gene is TRBJ2-1, the V gene TRBV27, with D perhaps TRBD2 (5 bases). Looked up from germline, CDR1 is MNHEY and CDR2 is SMNVEV (reference sequence). There are 11 residues in the CDR3. V lost 6 bases, J lost 7 bases, and 7 bases lay in between. The CDR3: CASSRGNEQFF. CDR3 bases: TGTGCCAGCAGCCGAGGGAATGAGCAGTTCTTC.

This sequence joins TRBV12-3 or TRBV12-4 and TRBJ1-2; D unclear. V lost 2 bases to trimming and J lost 6 bases, with 10 bases between them. CDR3 size: 13 residues. This CDR3 reads CASSLSWSDGYTF. The CDR3 DNA reads TGTGCCAGCAGTTTATCTTGGAGTGATGGCTACACCTTC.

The V and J genes are TRBV5-4 and TRBJ2-7; 10 bases match TRBD2. From germline, CDR1 is SGHNT and CDR2 YYREEE (reference sequence). V lost 5 bases and J lost 7; bases outside the gene matches: 9. The CDR3 has 14 residues. In nucleotides, the CDR3 is TGTGCCAGCAGGAAAGCGGGAGGGCCGAGGGAGCAGTACTTC. Amino acid sequence: CASRKAGGPREQYF.

This clone was seen once. The rearrangement links TRBV29-1 to TRBJ1-1; D not resolved. V was clipped by 4 bases and J by 0 bases, with 15 bases between them. From germline, CDR1 is SQVTM and CDR2 ANQGSEA. The CDR3 runs 15 residues. CDR3 nucleotide sequence: TGCAGCGTTGGCATGGAGGCAGGATTGAACACTGAAGCTTTCTTT. Protein product: CSVGMEAGLNTEAFF.

In this sample, this clone turned up a few times. The rearrangement links TRBV5-6 to TRBJ1-1; D gene unclear. There are 14 residues in the CDR3. Germline values: CDR1 SGHDT, CDR2 YYEEEE. Trimming pared 1 base from V and 1 base from J, leaving 8 bases between. In DNA, the CDR3 is TGTGCCAGCAGCTTGAAGGGAGGGAACACTGAAGCTTTCTTT. Protein product: CASSLKGGNTEAFF.

The rearrangement joins TRBV12-3 or TRBV12-4 to TRBJ1-2; D gene uncertain. The V and J ends lost 3 bases and 4 bases respectively, with 9 bases between them. The CDR3 spans 13 residues. The CDR3 loop is CASSLINAYGYTF. CDR3 DNA sequence: TGTGCCAGCAGTTTGATTAACGCCTATGGCTACACCTTC.

This clone was observed once. The rearrangement joins TRBV5-4 to TRBJ2-7, with TRBD1 identical over 9 bases. This CDR3 is built from 14 residues. Losses at the gene ends were 7 bases for V and 4 bases for J; bases not matched to a gene: 9. Germline loops: CDR1 SGHNT, CDR2 YYREEE (reference sequence). CDR3 sequence (DNA): TGTGCCAGCGGAAAACAGGGGGCGCGTTACGAGCAGTACTTC. Protein: CASGKQGARYEQYF. Full variable domain (rest looked up from reference TRBV5-4 and TRBJ2-7): ETGVTQSPTHLIKTRGQQVTLRCSSQSGHNTVSWYQQALGQGPQFIFQYYREEENGRGNFPPRFSGLQFPNYSSELNVNALELDDSALYLCASGKQGARYEQYFGPGTRLTVT.

This clone was found once. The rearrangement links TRBV11-3 to TRBJ2-1, with D perhaps matching TRBD2 (6 bases). There are 15 residues in the CDR3. CDR1 and CDR2 (germline): SGHNT, YENEEA. Trimming took 6 bases from V and 3 from J, leaving 15 bases between them. The CDR3 loop is CASSLGWGVYNEQFF. The CDR3 nucleotides are TGTGCCAGCAGTCTAGGGTGGGGGGTCTACAATGAGCAGTTCTTC.

This sequence joins TRBV19 and TRBJ2-6; 10 positions match TRBD2. Germline CDR1 reads LNHDA; CDR2 reads SQIVND (reference sequence). This CDR3 spans 17 amino acids. The V segment lost 7 bases and the J segment 2 bases; nucleotides outside the gene matches: 8. The CDR3 here is CASIRSGRAAGANVLTF. Written as DNA, the CDR3 is TGTGCCAGTATTAGGAGCGGGAGGGCCGCTGGGGCCAACGTCCTGACTTTC.

V gene TRBV5-1 combines with J gene TRBJ1-2; D not resolved. Germline CDR1 reads SGHRS; CDR2 reads YFSETQ. The V and J ends lost 0 bases and 1 base respectively, with 4 bases between them. The CDR3 contains 13 residues. CDR3 DNA: TGCGCCAGCAGCTTGGACAGTAACTATGGCTACACCTTC. Translating it yields CASSLDSNYGYTF.

J is TRBJ1-1 and V is TRBV11-3, with D possibly TRBD1 on 5 matching bases. This CDR3 comprises 15 residues. The V gene's germline CDR1 is SGHNT and CDR2 YENEEA. Trimming pared 3 bases from V and 0 bases from J, leaving 11 bases between. The CDR3 protein is CASSFGAGMNTEAFF. For the CDR3, the DNA is TGTGCCAGCAGCTTTGGGGCAGGGATGAACACTGAAGCTTTCTTT.

The chain carries TRBV10-3 and TRBJ2-7; possibly TRBD2 for D (6 bases). V dropped 2 bases and J dropped 7 bases, with 12 bases sitting between them. The CDR3 is 13 amino acids. Per the germline V gene, CDR1 is ENHRY and CDR2 is SYGVKD. DNA for the CDR3: TGTGCCATCAGTGAGCGGGAGTTGTGGGAGCAGTACTTC. Translating it yields CAISERELWEQYF.

This clone was recorded only once. The DNA is omitted, as the CDR3 cannot be located on it reliably, and the CDR3 follows TCRdb's listing. The chain has TRBV28 and TRBJ1-2. Including both end residues, the CDR3 is 12 amino acids long. From germline, CDR1 is MDHEN and CDR2 SYDVKM. The CDR3 spells CASSFGTGIRTF.

The chain joins TRBV19 to TRBJ1-5, with D possibly matching TRBD1 (6 bases). Germline V CDR1 and CDR2: LNHDA, SQIVND (reference sequence). The CDR3 has 14 amino acids. Trimming shortened V by 5 bases and J by 5 bases, and 13 bases separated the two germline ends. In nucleotides, the CDR3 is TGTGCCAGTAGTGTCAGACAGGCTGATCAGCCCCAGCATTTT. Its translation is CASSVRQADQPQHF.